Listed here are 2 T cell receptor beta chains from one sample, sequenced in a study of patients and donors after allogeneic stem cell transplantation. TCRdb used MiXCR to reprocess the RT-PCR reads, holding one entry per CDR3 protein. The sample records approximately 200,000 distinct CDR3 sequences, 35% to 45% being singletons. Sequencing used blood, either unsorted or a sorted T cell fraction (not recorded which). Every receptor here comes from a human donor who was either an allogeneic HSCT recipient or a stem cell or donor lymphocyte infusion donor (not recorded which). It is not recorded whose cells these are; they may come from a transplant donor.

This chain's CDR3 is CASSFQGDTGELFF. As DNA, the CDR3 is TGTGCCAGCAGTTTCCAGGGGGACACCGGGGAGCTGTTTTTT. The J gene is TRBJ2-2, the V gene TRBV28; TRBD1 matches 7 bases. Germline V gene data show CDR1 as MDHEN and CDR2 as SYDVKM. Unmatched junction bases numbered 1, after V lost 3 bases and J lost 3 bases. The CDR3 is made up of 14 amino acids.

The chain joins TRBV3-1 to TRBJ2-3; possible D gene TRBD2, 6 bases. CDR1 LGHDT and CDR2 YNNKEL come from the germline V gene (reference sequence). V was trimmed by 4 bases and J by 4 bases, leaving 15 bases between them. This CDR3 has 15 amino acids. The CDR3 region has the DNA TGTGCCAGCAGCCCCTCTATGGGACTCTCAGATACGCAGTATTTT. As protein: CASSPSMGLSDTQYF.